The 2 T cell receptor beta chains reported below all come from one sample, sequenced in a study of blood T cell repertoires in COVID-19. TCRdb keeps only in-frame clones here, not all; method: immunoSEQ multiplex PCR. The sample records some 200,000 clones, 70% to 90% being singletons. Sequences were obtained from peripheral blood. The receptors come from a woman aged 55-75 years with COVID-19, enrolled during active disease.

The chain joins TRBV3-1 (or the pseudogene TRBV3-2) to TRBJ2-3, with D perhaps TRBD1 (6 bases). The CDR3 is made up of 17 amino acids. Germline V gene data show CDR1 as LGHDT and CDR2 as YNNKEL (reference sequence). Trimming took off 0 bases at V and 1 base at J, with 14 bases between the two ends. CDR3 sequence reads: CASSQDIWQGRTDTQYF. DNA for the CDR3: TGTGCCAGCAGCCAAGATATTTGGCAGGGGCGCACAGATACGCAGTATTTT.

The rearrangement joins TRBV18 to TRBJ1-5, with D maybe TRBD1 (5 bases). The CDR3 length is 14 residues. The V end was cut by 5 bases, the J end by 3 bases, with 11 bases between. The germline V gene encodes CDR1 KGHSH and CDR2 LQKENI. The CDR3 is CASSGQQANQPQHF. The CDR3 DNA follows: TGTGCCAGCTCAGGGCAACAGGCCAATCAGCCCCAGCATTTT.